Presented here are 15 T cell receptor beta chains from one specimen sequenced in a study of shared clonotypes between healthy human individuals. The protocol was immunoSEQ multiplex PCR, while the TCRdb copy is restricted to in-frame clones and leaves out a portion. This sample has some 980,000 clones, with approximately 76% found just once. Sample: memory CD4+ T cells sorted from blood. Noted subset: CD45RA-negative fraction. The source is a man between 18 and 35 years old in good health.

The rearrangement links TRBV19 to TRBJ2-3; possible D gene TRBD1, 5 bases. The CDR3 spans 14 residues. The ends were cut back, 9 bases at V and 2 bases at J, with 15 bases in the middle. The V gene's germline CDR1 is LNHDA and CDR2 SQIVND (reference sequence). CDR3 bases: TGTGCCAGCAGGAACAGGCGACCCACAGATACGCAGTATTTT. Translation gives CASRNRRPTDTQYF. The variable domain in full, completed from reference TRBV19 and TRBJ2-3, reads DGGITQSPKYLFRKEGQNVTLSCEQNLNHDAMYWYRQDPGQGLRLIYYSQIVNDFQKGDIAEGYSVSREKKESFPLTVTSAQKNPTAFYLCASRNRRPTDTQYFGPGTRLTVL.

The CDR3 DNA reads TGTGCCAGCAGCCGCCTAGGGACAGGGGGCCGGGAGACCCAGTACTTC. Protein sequence: CASSRLGTGGRETQYF. The chain employs TRBV14 and TRBJ2-5; 12 bases fit TRBD1. Germline lookup yields CDR1 SGHDN and CDR2 FVKESK. The junction had 8 bases not matched to a gene; V was cut back by 4 bases and J by 5 bases. CDR3 length: 16 amino acids.

About this clone: A much bigger clone sits one base away, suggesting this may be a read error. Other DNA sequences in the same sample also yield this CDR3. This sequence joins TRBV5-1 and TRBJ2-3; TRBD1 matches at 8 bases. CDR3 length: 16 residues. Germline CDR1 and CDR2: SGHRS and YFSETQ. Written as DNA, the CDR3 is TGCGCCAGCAGCCGATTCGGACAGGGTAACACAGATACACAGTATTTT. Encoded protein: CASSRFGQGNTDTQYF.

This clone appeared a single time. V usage is TRBV29-1 and J usage is TRBJ1-2; D gene unclear. V lost 7 bases, J lost 3 bases, and 24 bases lay in between. The germline gives CDR1 SQVTM, CDR2 ANQGSEA. This CDR3 has 16 amino acids. CDR3 in amino acids: CSAFRNPTPHDYGYTF. Here the CDR3 DNA reads TGCAGCGCGTTTCGAAATCCAACGCCGCACGACTATGGCTACACCTTC.

V is TRBV2 and J is TRBJ2-3; TRBD2 agrees at 9 bases. The trim removed 7 bases at V and 1 base at J, leaving 3 bases unmatched. The CDR3 extends over 14 amino acids. Germline V gene data show CDR1 as SNHLY and CDR2 as FYNNEI. This chain's CDR3 is CASKERGGTDTQYF. CDR3 nucleotide sequence: TGTGCCAGCAAGGAGCGGGGGGGCACAGATACGCAGTATTTT.

In this sample, this clone turned up a few times. The J gene is TRBJ2-5, the V gene TRBV2; perhaps D is TRBD1 or TRBD2 (6 bases each). Trimming pared 1 base from V and 2 bases from J, leaving 14 bases between. The germline V gene has CDR1 SNHLY and CDR2 FYNNEI. The CDR3 sequence is 16 residues long. CDR3 residues: CASSEGDGGGQETQYF. CDR3 sequence (DNA): TGTGCCAGCAGTGAAGGCGACGGGGGCGGGCAAGAGACCCAGTACTTC.

This clone was counted between two and nine times. The CDR3 sequence: CASTSTGDSPLHF. In DNA form, the CDR3 reads TGTGCCAGCACCTCAACGGGGGATTCACCCCTCCACTTT. The chain carries TRBV7-9 and TRBJ1-6; D is perhaps TRBD1 (5 bases). V dropped 7 bases and J dropped 8 bases, with 12 bases sitting between them. The CDR3 runs to 13 residues. Germline V gene data show CDR1 as SEHNR and CDR2 as FQNEAQ (reference sequence).

This clone was recorded a few times. The V call is TRBV7-3, the J call TRBJ1-1; a possible D gene is TRBD1 (5 bases). V gave up 6 bases and J gave up 1 base, with 9 bases separating them. Germline values: CDR1 SGHTA, CDR2 FQGTGA. This CDR3 has 13 residues. This CDR3 is CASSSTENTEAFF. The CDR3 DNA reads as TGTGCCAGCAGTTCGACAGAGAACACTGAAGCTTTCTTT.

This chain uses TRBV28 with TRBJ1-5, with D perhaps TRBD1 (5 bases). CDR3 length equals 15 residues. The germline gives CDR1 MDHEN, CDR2 SYDVKM. V was pared by 6 bases and J by 2 bases, with 14 bases between. CDR3 residues: CASRVISTGNQPQHF. The DNA of the CDR3 is TGTGCCAGCAGGGTTATATCGACAGGCAATCAGCCCCAGCATTTT.

V gene TRBV11-2 combines with J gene TRBJ1-3, with D unresolved. The V gene's germline CDR1 is SGHAT and CDR2 FQNNGV. V lost 9 bases and J 2 bases, leaving 14 bases between the germline ends. The CDR3 loop spans 14 amino acids. CDR3 sequence: CASSLWQTGNTIYF. CDR3 DNA: TGTGCCAGTTCCCTTTGGCAGACTGGAAACACCATATATTTT.

The gene calls are TRBV13 and TRBJ1-2; no firm D call. Trimming left V 1 base short and J 4 bases short, with 7 bases between. This CDR3 region has 13 residues. CDR1 is PRHDT, CDR2 FYEKMQ, per germline (reference sequence). The CDR3 spells CASSLDGFYGYTF. CDR3 nucleotide sequence: TGTGCCAGCAGCTTAGATGGATTCTATGGCTACACCTTC.

The V call is TRBV6-1, the J call TRBJ1-6; D remains unclear. Germline-derived CDR1 and CDR2 are MNHNS and SASEGT. Trimming took 7 bases from V and 0 from J, leaving 10 bases between them. The length of the CDR3 is 15 residues. Here the CDR3 reads CASIVQSSYNSPLHF. CDR3 nucleotides: TGTGCCAGCATCGTACAGAGCTCCTATAATTCACCCCTCCACTTT.

The rearrangement joins TRBV2 to TRBJ2-7, with TRBD1 identical over 8 bases. Germline lookup yields CDR1 SNHLY and CDR2 FYNNEI. With 8 bases clipped from V and 3 bases from J, the junction kept 3 bases outside the gene matches. The CDR3 has 12 amino acids. CDR3 protein: CASEGQGYEQYF. The CDR3 DNA reads TGTGCCAGCGAAGGACAGGGCTACGAGCAGTACTTC.

About this clone itself: The same CDR3 arises from other DNA sequences in this sample as well. The chain is built from TRBV27 and TRBJ1-5; D not resolved. V was clipped by 0 bases and J by 4 bases, with 10 bases between them. CDR1 is MNHEY and CDR2 is SMNVEV in the germline V gene (reference sequence). This CDR3 spans 15 amino acids. CDR3 coding DNA: TGTGCCAGCAGTTTATCCGCAGGTGGGAATCAGCCCCAGCATTTT. It is translated as CASSLSAGGNQPQHF.

V and J are TRBV10-3 and TRBJ2-5; 7 bases agree with TRBD2. The CDR3 spans 17 residues. CDR1 is ENHRY and CDR2 is SYGVKD in the germline V gene. The V and J ends lost 0 bases and 1 base, in that order; junction bases with no gene match: 8. Here the CDR3 reads CAISESMGASGQETQYF. In DNA form, the CDR3 reads TGTGCCATCAGTGAGTCGATGGGTGCTAGCGGCCAAGAGACCCAGTACTTC.